Each of the 28 T cell receptor beta chains below was sequenced from the same sample in a study of shared T cell receptors in the human thymus. The assay was immunoSEQ multiplex PCR, and TCRdb's table has in-frame clones only and misses some. Of 500,000 to 750,000 clones in the sample, roughly 90% were seen once. The same data also contributed to another study, on human thymus T cells.

Source material: thymocytes. The receptor set was obtained from a boy in the first two years of life with a congenital heart defect.

This chain joins TRBV4-2 and TRBJ2-3, with TRBD2 matching over 7 bases. The CDR3 consists of 18 residues. Germline CDR1 LGHNA, CDR2 YNFKEQ. Losses at the gene ends were 1 base for V and 5 bases for J; bases not matched to a gene: 15. DNA of the CDR3: TGTGCCAGCAGCCAAGCTTCATTCCCGGGAGGCCGTGGAGATACGCAGTATTTT. Its translation: CASSQASFPGGRGDTQYF.

The sample holds one count of this clone. The V gene is TRBV6-1, the J gene TRBJ2-7; D may be TRBD1 (5 bases). V lost 1 base and J 5 bases, leaving 21 bases between the germline ends. Germline V CDR1 and CDR2: MNHNS, SASEGT. The CDR3 spans 17 residues. This CDR3 reads CASSEVWGRSPVDEQYF. In DNA form, the CDR3 reads TGTGCCAGCAGTGAAGTGTGGGGCAGGTCCCCGGTTGACGAGCAGTACTTC.

This clone is a singleton in its sample. The chain has TRBV30 and TRBJ2-7; perhaps TRBD1 as D (5 bases). This CDR3 has 14 amino acids. V lost 6 bases, J lost 4 bases, and 19 bases lay in between. The germline gives CDR1 GTSNPN, CDR2 SVGIG (reference sequence). CDR3 in DNA: TGTGCCTGCGGTCAGGGTCAGGCTGGGTACGAGCAGTACTTC. This gives the protein CACGQGQAGYEQYF.

The genes are TRBV5-1 and TRBJ2-3; 8 bases agree with TRBD1. V shed 4 bases and J 13 bases; nucleotides not matched to a gene: 8. The CDR3 consists of 12 residues. Looked up from germline, CDR1 is SGHRS and CDR2 is YFSETQ. This CDR3 reads CASSLPGQGKYF. In DNA form, the CDR3 reads TGCGCCAGCAGCCTCCCCGGACAGGGAAAGTATTTT.

The rearrangement joins TRBV29-1 to TRBJ2-7; a possible D gene is TRBD2 (7 bases). Per the germline V gene, CDR1 is SQVTM and CDR2 is ANQGSEA. The CDR3 sequence is 13 residues long. Trimming shortened V by 7 bases and J by 2 bases, and 15 bases separated the two germline ends. CDR3 DNA: TGCAGCGACCTAGGGGGGGAGACCTACGAGCAGTACTTC. Protein: CSDLGGETYEQYF.

The chain recombines TRBV6-6 with TRBJ2-5; D is uncertain. The germline CDR1 and CDR2 sequences are MNHNY and SVGAGI (reference sequence). The V and J ends lost 4 bases and 5 bases respectively, with 11 bases between them. The CDR3 covers 13 residues. The CDR3 DNA is TGTGCCAGCAGTTCGGCTAGTGGGGAGACCCAGTACTTC. Amino acid sequence: CASSSASGETQYF.

The genes are TRBV7-9 and TRBJ2-3, with 10 bases matching TRBD2. Looked up from germline, CDR1 is SEHNR and CDR2 is FQNEAQ (reference sequence). J was trimmed by 3 bases and V by 4 bases; bases with no gene match: 1. The CDR3 runs to 14 residues. The CDR3 sequence is CASSSLAGTDTQYF. CDR3 DNA: TGTGCCAGCAGCTCACTAGCGGGAACAGATACGCAGTATTTT. The full variable domain, completed using reference TRBV7-9 and TRBJ2-3, is DTGVSQNPRHKITKRGQNVTFRCDPISEHNRLYWYRQTLGQGPEFLTYFQNEAQLEKSRLLSDRFSAERPKGSFSTLEIQRTEQGDSAMYLCASSSLAGTDTQYFGPGTRLTVL.

This chain joins TRBV6-4 and TRBJ2-5; unclear D gene. Per germline, CDR1 MRHNA and CDR2 SNTAGT. Trimming took 6 bases from V and 4 from J, leaving 12 bases between them. The CDR3 spans 13 residues. The CDR3 region is CASRAIARETQYF. In DNA form, the CDR3 reads TGTGCCAGCAGGGCAATCGCACGAGAGACCCAGTACTTC.

This clone was recorded only once. The chain links TRBV4-2 to TRBJ1-5, with D possibly being TRBD1 (5 bases). Trimming removed 2 bases from V and 6 bases from J, with 23 bases in between. The CDR3 totals 18 residues. Looked up from germline, CDR1 is LGHNA and CDR2 is YNFKEQ. In DNA, the CDR3 is TGTGCCAGCAGCCAACCGACTTTTGGGCAGGGCTCAAGTCAGCCCCAGCATTTT. As protein: CASSQPTFGQGSSQPQHF.

The rearrangement uses TRBV4-1 and TRBJ2-3, with 12 bases matching TRBD2. The CDR3 is made up of 18 amino acids. Losses at the gene ends were 0 bases for V and 0 bases for J; bases not matched to a gene: 4. The germline CDR1 and CDR2 sequences are MGHRA and YSYEKL. The CDR3 is CASSQDRTSGTSTDTQYF. DNA of the CDR3: TGCGCCAGCAGCCAAGATCGGACTAGCGGGACAAGCACAGATACGCAGTATTTT.

The chain combines TRBV15 with TRBJ2-7, with D perhaps matching TRBD1 (5 bases). With 0 bases removed from V and 3 bases from J, the gap between germline ends came to 9 bases. The germline CDR1 and CDR2 sequences are LNHNV and YYDKDF (reference sequence). The CDR3 length is 14 residues. CDR3 bases: TGTGCCACCAGCAGAGATAGGGGATACTACGAGCAGTACTTC. Translating gives CATSRDRGYYEQYF.

V and J are TRBV29-1 and TRBJ2-3; D perhaps matches TRBD2 (5 bases). The ends were cut back, 2 bases at V and 2 bases at J, with 20 bases in the middle. The CDR3 has 17 residues. Per germline, CDR1 SQVTM and CDR2 ANQGSEA. The CDR3, as DNA: TGCAGCGTTGAATTCGGACTGAGAACTTTCCACACAGATACGCAGTATTTT. Its translation is CSVEFGLRTFHTDTQYF.

The J gene is TRBJ2-3, the V gene TRBV5-4; maybe TRBD2 (6 bases). The CDR3 is made up of 14 amino acids. Trimming removed 5 bases from V and 3 bases from J, with 13 bases in between. Germline CDR1 and CDR2: SGHNT and YYREEE (reference sequence). The CDR3 loop reads CASSGGKVTDTQYF. Here the CDR3 DNA reads TGTGCCAGCAGTGGCGGGAAGGTGACAGATACGCAGTATTTT.

The V gene is TRBV7-2, the J gene TRBJ2-7, with 11 nucleotides matching TRBD2. The V gene end was trimmed by 5 bases and the J gene end by 1 base; junction bases not matched to a gene: 10. Germline loops: CDR1 SGHTA, CDR2 FQGNSA. The CDR3 is 17 amino acids. The CDR3 is CASSHLAGGPPSYEQYF. CDR3 DNA sequence: TGTGCCAGCAGCCATCTAGCGGGAGGCCCCCCTTCCTACGAGCAGTACTTC.

In this sample, this clone turned up once. The chain recombines TRBV9 with TRBJ2-7; 7 nucleotides match TRBD2. The CDR3 is 16 amino acids. The ends lost 3 bases at V and 1 base at J; junction bases unmatched: 10. Germline CDR1 SGDLS, CDR2 YYNGEE. As DNA, the CDR3 is TGTGCCAGCAGCGGTAGACAGACTAGCCATTCCTACGAGCAGTACTTC. It specifies CASSGRQTSHSYEQYF.

The J gene is TRBJ2-4, the V gene TRBV18; 8 nucleotides match TRBD1. The CDR3 sequence is 16 residues long. Germline V lookup: CDR1 KGHSH, CDR2 LQKENI. Trimming took 0 bases from V and 8 from J; bases not matched to a gene: 9. The CDR3 coding sequence is TGTGCCAGCTCACCACCGGACAGGGTCAAAGGAGACATTCAGTACTTC. Encoded protein: CASSPPDRVKGDIQYF.

The chain links TRBV5-8 to TRBJ1-5; TRBD1 matches 7 bases. The CDR3 covers 17 residues. Trimming removed 0 bases from V and 1 base from J; junction bases left unmatched: 7. Looked up from germline, CDR1 is SGHTS and CDR2 is YDEGEE. The CDR3 DNA reads as TGTGCCAGCAGCTTGGCCAAGGGGGCGAAAAGCAATCAGCCCCAGCATTTT. Amino acids: CASSLAKGAKSNQPQHF.

The rearrangement links TRBV19 to TRBJ2-7; D is perhaps TRBD1 (6 bases). The ends were cut back, 9 bases at V and 7 bases at J, with 13 bases in the middle. This CDR3 comprises 11 residues. Germline V gene data show CDR1 as LNHDA and CDR2 as SQIVND (reference sequence). This CDR3 reads CASQQGKEQYF. In DNA, the CDR3 is TGTGCCAGCCAACAGGGAAAAGAGCAGTACTTC.

Here the CDR3 DNA reads TGCGCCAGCAGCTTGGTTGGGGACTCCGTGGAAACTGAAGCTTTCTTT. Translating it yields CASSLVGDSVETEAFF. The genes are TRBV5-1 and TRBJ1-1; D possibly corresponds to TRBD1 (5 bases). Germline V gene data show CDR1 as SGHRS and CDR2 as YFSETQ. V was pared by 0 bases and J by 5 bases, with 17 bases between. The CDR3 totals 16 residues.

This chain joins TRBV28 and TRBJ2-7; 9 bases line up with TRBD1. Germline V gene data show CDR1 as MDHEN and CDR2 as SYDVKM. The CDR3 contains 15 residues. V dropped 4 bases and J dropped 3; count of bases not matched to a gene: 7. The CDR3 nucleotides are TGTGCCAGCAGTTCTCCCGGGACAGGGATCTACGAGCAGTACTTC. It specifies CASSSPGTGIYEQYF.

This clone turned up a few times. This chain joins TRBV29-1 and TRBJ2-1; weak D call: TRBD1 (5 bases). The CDR3 is 15 residues long. CDR1 and CDR2 (germline): SQVTM, ANQGSEA. V gave up 0 bases and J gave up 5 bases, with 14 bases separating them. The CDR3 is CSVEDPLGVDNEQFF. The CDR3 nucleotides read TGCAGCGTTGAAGATCCGCTAGGGGTTGACAATGAGCAGTTCTTC.

This clone appeared a single time. V and J are TRBV20-1 and TRBJ2-3; possible D gene TRBD2, 6 bases. Germline V gene data show CDR1 as DFQATT and CDR2 as SNEGSKA (reference sequence). The CDR3 runs 11 residues. CDR3 bases: TGCACGGCGGGAATCACAGATACGCAGTATTTT. This translates into CTAGITDTQYF.

Only one count was recorded for this clone. The chain uses TRBV28 and TRBJ2-7, with 10 bases identical to TRBD2. CDR3 length: 21 amino acids. V shed 3 bases and J 0 bases; nucleotides not matched to a gene: 20. Germline V gene sequence: CDR1 MDHEN, CDR2 SYDVKM. Written as DNA, the CDR3 is TGTGCCAGCAGTTTTGGAGTTTGGGGAGATAGCGGGAGGCCGGCCTCCTACGAGCAGTACTTC. Protein product: CASSFGVWGDSGRPASYEQYF.

The chain carries TRBV9 and TRBJ2-2; 9 bases match TRBD2. J lost 4 bases, V lost 0 bases, and 4 bases had no gene match. This CDR3 is built from 16 residues. Germline assignment: CDR1 SGDLS and CDR2 YYNGEE. Here the CDR3 reads CASSVELAGATGELFF. In nucleotides, the CDR3 is TGTGCCAGCAGCGTAGAGTTAGCGGGGGCCACCGGGGAGCTGTTTTTT. The complete variable domain, with remaining parts taken from reference TRBV9 and TRBJ2-2, reads DSGVTQTPKHLITATGQRVTLRCSPRSGDLSVYWYQQSLDQGLQFLIQYYNGEERAKGNILERFSAQQFPDLHSELNLSSLELGDSALYFCASSVELAGATGELFFGEGSRLTVL.

This chain links TRBV29-1 with TRBJ2-3; D is perhaps TRBD2 (5 bases). The CDR3 extends over 11 amino acids. Germline V gene sequence: CDR1 SQVTM, CDR2 ANQGSEA. The ends were cut back, 5 bases at V and 8 bases at J, with 11 bases in the middle. CDR3 sequence reads: CSVQLGSTQYF. The DNA of the CDR3 is TGCAGCGTTCAGCTAGGGAGTACGCAGTATTTT.

As for this clone: This CDR3 is also generated by other DNA sequences in the sample. The J gene is TRBJ1-5, the V gene TRBV19, with 9 bases that match TRBD1. The J segment lost 2 bases and the V segment lost 1 base, leaving 0 bases of the junction unmatched. The CDR3 has 15 residues. The V gene's germline CDR1 is LNHDA and CDR2 SQIVND (reference sequence). CDR3 residues: CASSIGQGGNQPQHF. In DNA, the CDR3 is TGTGCCAGTAGTATAGGACAGGGGGGCAATCAGCCCCAGCATTTT.

The chain carries TRBV11-3 and TRBJ2-3; tentatively, D is TRBD2 (8 bases). Looked up from germline, CDR1 is SGHNT and CDR2 is YENEEA. This CDR3 has 17 residues. Trimming shortened V by 2 bases and J by 5 bases, and 20 bases separated the two germline ends. This CDR3 reads CASSLRGLGLAQDTQYF. In DNA, the CDR3 is TGTGCCAGCAGCTTAAGGGGGCTCGGACTAGCTCAAGATACGCAGTATTTT.

The V and J genes are TRBV28 and TRBJ1-2, with a possible D match to TRBD1 (6 bases). The CDR3 runs to 16 residues. V lost 4 bases to trimming and J lost 5 bases, with 20 bases between them. Germline V CDR1 and CDR2: MDHEN, SYDVKM. The CDR3 sequence: CASSSSQNRVGYGYTF. The CDR3 DNA reads as TGTGCCAGCAGTTCGTCTCAGAACAGGGTTGGGTATGGCTACACCTTC.